The source of this TCR beta chain is a study of T-cell reconstitution after alpha-beta-depleted transplantation in children. For this clonotype: Its target is unknown.

Study conclusions and caveats: After transplant, at about two months, alpha-beta T cells were reportedly derived from several hundred expanded graft clones.

Molecular barcoding with unique molecular identifiers was used for the TCRbeta library. One entry per CDR3 protein results from TCRdb running MiXCR on the PCR reads. The sample includes 800,000 to 1,000,000 distinct CDR3 sequences, roughly 29% of them seen just once. This material consisted of PBMCs, mostly from graft donor cells, taken 360 days after TCRalphabeta/CD19-depleted stem cell transplant. The receptor's source is a boy less than two years old who had a stem cell transplant for SCID, so the T cells may come from the graft donor.

The CDR3 nucleotides read TGTGCCACCAGCAGAGATCTGGGGGGCGTATACGAGCAGTACTTC. Translation: CATSRDLGGVYEQYF. The rearrangement links TRBV15 to TRBJ2-7; the D gene could be TRBD1 or TRBD2 (6 bases each). The V gene lost 0 bases and the J gene lost 4 bases, with 13 bases spanning the gap. In germline, CDR1 is LNHNV, CDR2 YYDKDF (reference sequence). The CDR3 sequence is 15 residues long.